Given below is one T cell receptor beta chain in context. The clone's antigen remains unknown. A much larger clone differs by one base, so this may be a read error. The sample comes from a study of T-cell reconstitution after alpha-beta-depleted transplantation in children (dated by TCRdb to the mid-2010s). With regard to the full study: Using TCR repertoire profiling, the study quantitatively followed how T-cell immune reconstitution unfolded in children after TCRalphabeta/CD19-depleted allogeneic hematopoietic cell transplantation.

Including the terminal cysteine and phenylalanine, the CDR3 comprises 13 residues. The entry retains the CDR3 DNA only, 39 bases that are in frame from base 1. The germline V gene encodes CDR1 SGHAT and CDR2 FQDESV (reference sequence). Trimming takes 5 bases from V and 5 bases from J, and the germline ends sit 9 bases apart. Receptor libraries were prepared by PCR. Instrument used: Illumina HiSeq 2500. TCR library preparation used molecular barcoding, with unique molecular identifiers applied to normalize quantification of the TCRbeta repertoire. The public sequencing data were trimmed at Q25 with fastp and processed into clonotypes with MiXCR by TCRdb, which kept only in-frame beta chains. Identical CDR3 proteins give one entry, which carries the most common genes and DNA. The sample table holds some 240,000 distinct CDR3 sequences, of which about 12% were seen once. Around 2.8% of the sample lies in the top ten.

The sequence was collected from a human donor who donated a stem cell graft to a child with acute lymphoblastic leukemia. The input for sequencing was PBMCs from the stem cell graft donor, taken from the stem cell graft. Here the chain combines TRBV11-1 and TRBJ2-2; no confident D gene assignment can be made. CDR3 reads: CASSRLPTGELFF. The DNA is as follows: TGTGCCAGCAGCCGTCTGCCGACCGGGGAGCTGTTTTTT.